This passage covers 22 T cell receptor beta chains from one sample sequenced in a study of read filtering for tumor transcriptome and immune sequencing. Molecular barcoded adaptors covering alpha/delta and beta/gamma chains were used on 400 ng RNA. A single record per CDR3 protein comes from TCRdb applying MiXCR to the reads. The data show 75,000 to 90,000 distinct CDR3 sequences, with 9% to 15% seen just once and under 15% held by the top ten. The specimen sequenced was a population of CD138-negative cells sorted from bone marrow. These receptors all stem from a donor at least 40 years old with multiple myeloma.

This clonotype has a count of ten or more. At one boundary the junction diverges from the germline segment, which might be a read error. V is TRBV7-7 and J is TRBJ2-7; possible D gene TRBD1, 6 bases. There are 17 residues in the CDR3. CDR1 is SSHAT, CDR2 FNYEAQ, per germline (reference sequence). The CDR3 bases are TGTGCTAGCAGCTTAGTAGAGAGCCGGCCAGGGGCCTACGAGCAGTACTTC. Translating gives CASSLVESRPGAYEQYF. Variable domain in full (rest from reference TRBV7-7 and TRBJ2-7): GAGVSQSPRYKVTKRGQDVTLRCDPISSHATLYWYQQALGQGPEFLTYFNYEAQPDKSGLPSDRFSAERPEGSISTLTIQRTEQRDSAMYRCASSLVESRPGAYEQYFGPGTRLTVT.

The table lists this clonotype with many counts. In this CDR3 the conserved last residue, phenylalanine or tryptophan, is missing, so a read error is likely. The V and J genes are TRBV29-1 and TRBJ2-1, with a possible D match to TRBD2 (7 bases). The CDR3 is 16 residues long. The V gene lost 6 bases and the J gene lost 6 bases, with 24 bases spanning the gap. Germline lookup yields CDR1 SQVTM and CDR2 ANQGSEA. As DNA, the CDR3 is TGCAGCGTGAAAAGGGCCAGGGGAGGGCTGGGCAATGAGCAGTTCCTC. It specifies CSVKRARGGLGNEQFL.

This clonotype was observed at least ten times. The V and J genes are TRBV5-1 and TRBJ2-5; D gene uncertain. Trimming stripped 5 bases from V and 3 bases from J, with 5 bases between. This CDR3 region has 11 residues. Germline V gene sequence: CDR1 SGHRS, CDR2 YFSETQ. The chain's CDR3 is CASRSEETQYF. The CDR3 DNA reads TGCGCCAGCAGATCCGAAGAGACCCAGTACTTC.

This clonotype appeared a few times. V is TRBV20-1 and J is TRBJ1-5; a weak D match, TRBD1 (5 bases). V was trimmed by 6 bases and J by 0 bases, leaving 9 bases between them. Germline CDR1 and CDR2: DFQATT and SNEGSKA (reference sequence). The CDR3 spans 13 residues. The CDR3 region is CSARDASNQPQHF. The CDR3 region has the DNA TGCAGTGCCAGGGACGCTAGCAATCAGCCCCAGCATTTT.

The rearrangement joins TRBV11-1 to TRBJ2-1, with D perhaps being TRBD1 or TRBD2 (5 bases each). The CDR3 sequence is 16 residues long. CDR1 and CDR2 (germline): SGHAT, FQDESV (reference sequence). Trimming took off 3 bases at V and 5 bases at J, with 17 bases between the two ends. CDR3 protein: CASSLGYGTGHNEQFF. CDR3 sequence (DNA): TGTGCCAGCAGCTTGGGGTACGGGACGGGGCACAATGAGCAGTTCTTC. Drawing the rest from reference TRBV11-1 and TRBJ2-1, the complete variable domain is EAEVAQSPRYKITEKSQAVAFWCDPISGHATLYWYRQILGQGPELLVQFQDESVVDDSQLPKDRFSAERLKGVDSTLKIQPAELGDSAMYLCASSLGYGTGHNEQFFGPGTRLTVL.

Of note for this clonotype: A much larger clone lies a single base off, so this may be a read error. The chain carries TRBV3-1 and TRBJ2-3; D unclear. From germline, CDR1 is LGHDT and CDR2 YNNKEL (reference sequence). The CDR3 loop spans 12 amino acids. The CDR3 sequence is CASSQRADTQNF. CDR3 nucleotide sequence: TGTGCCAGCAGCCAAAGGGCAGATACGCAGAATTTT.

The sample holds many counts of this clonotype. The V and J genes are TRBV9 and TRBJ2-6; 11 positions match TRBD2. Germline trimming cut 4 bases from V and 0 bases from J; bases unmatched to any gene: 3. CDR1 is SGDLS, CDR2 YYNGEE, per germline. This CDR3 comprises 17 residues. In DNA form, the CDR3 reads TGTGCCAGCAGCCCAACTAGCGGGAGCTCTGGGGCCAACGTCCTGACTTTC. It codes for CASSPTSGSSGANVLTF.

In this sample, this clonotype turned up a few times. It may be a read error: a sequence one base away is much more abundant. The chain carries TRBV6-1 and TRBJ2-1, with 9 bases that match TRBD2. V dropped 3 bases and J dropped 9; count of bases not matched to a gene: 9. This CDR3 is 15 amino acids long. The germline gives CDR1 MNHNS, CDR2 SASEGT. The CDR3 region has the DNA TGTGCCAGCAGTGATTCGTGGACTAGCGTGAGTGAGCAGTTCTTC. Translated, it gives CASSDSWTSVSEQFF.

Ten or more counts support this clonotype. This chain uses TRBV28 with TRBJ2-3; 7 nucleotides line up with TRBD2. Germline values: CDR1 MDHEN, CDR2 SYDVKM. The V and J ends lost 5 bases and 5 bases, in that order; junction bases with no gene match: 13. The CDR3 has 16 residues. The DNA for the CDR3 is TGTGCCAGCAGTCATGGACTAGTCGGATCCGAAGATACGCAGTATTTT. It translates to CASSHGLVGSEDTQYF.

There are many counts of this clonotype. This may stem from a read error, because a much larger clone lies one nucleotide away. The chain carries TRBV5-1 and TRBJ2-1; TRBD2 is a possible D gene (6 bases). CDR3 length equals 14 residues. Per germline, CDR1 SGHRS and CDR2 YFSETQ. Trimming pared 5 bases from V and 12 bases from J, leaving 21 bases between. DNA of the CDR3: TGCGCCAGCAGGGAGGGAGGAGGGCCCTATGGGCAGTTCTTC. Amino acid sequence: CASREGGGPYGQFF. The full variable domain, in which reference TRBV5-1 and TRBJ2-1 provide the parts outside the CDR3, is KAGVTQTPRYLIKTRGQQVTLSCSPISGHRSVSWYQQTPGQGLQFLFEYFSETQRNKGNFPGRFSGRQFSNSRSEMNVSTLELGDSALYLCASREGGGPYGQFFGPGTRLTVL.

This clonotype was found many times. The chain's CDR3 is CASSPATPGEQYF. In DNA, the CDR3 is TGTGCCAGCAGCCCCGCGACCCCGGGTGAGCAGTACTTC. V is TRBV7-3 and J is TRBJ2-7; D call uncertain. V lost 5 bases and J 7 bases, leaving 15 bases between the germline ends. Germline CDR1 and CDR2: SGHTA and FQGTGA. This CDR3 comprises 13 residues. The variable domain in full, completed from reference TRBV7-3 and TRBJ2-7, reads GAGVSQTPSNKVTEKGKYVELRCDPISGHTALYWYRQSLGQGPEFLIYFQGTGAADDSGLPNDRFFAVRPEGSVSTLKIQRTERGDSAVYLCASSPATPGEQYFGPGTRLTVT.

This clonotype came up many times. V is TRBV25-1 and J is TRBJ2-1; possibly TRBD1 for D (6 bases). Between the trimmed V and J ends, which lost 4 bases and 2 bases, there was a span of 12 bases. The germline V gene has CDR1 MGHDK and CDR2 SYGVNS. The CDR3 consists of 15 residues. In DNA form, the CDR3 reads TGTGCCAGCAGTGGGGGGCAACGAACCTACAATGAGCAGTTCTTC. Protein product: CASSGGQRTYNEQFF.

This clonotype has ten or more counts. The chain carries TRBV20-1 and TRBJ1-5, with D unclear. Germline V gene data show CDR1 as DFQATT and CDR2 as SNEGSKA (reference sequence). The CDR3 has 13 amino acids. V lost 6 bases and J 3 bases, leaving 12 bases between the germline ends. The DNA of the CDR3 is TGCAGTGCCGTAGGAGACCACAATCAGCCCCAGCATTTT. Residues: CSAVGDHNQPQHF.

In its sample, this clonotype was seen many times. The chain joins TRBV7-3 to TRBJ2-3; no clear D gene. CDR3 length: 14 amino acids. Trimming stripped 1 base from V and 2 bases from J, with 7 bases between. In germline, CDR1 is SGHTA, CDR2 FQGTGA. CDR3 sequence reads: CASSLNGFTDTQYF. The CDR3 DNA reads as TGTGCCAGCAGCTTAAACGGCTTCACAGATACGCAGTATTTT.

To note about this clonotype: One junction end disagrees with the germline gene, perhaps due to a read error. The V call is TRBV12-3 or TRBV12-4, the J call TRBJ2-1, with TRBD2 identical over 9 bases. The CDR3 length is 18 residues. CDR3 sequence reads: CASTPPGLAGGRDNEQFF. The CDR3 coding sequence is TGTGCCAGCACTCCCCCGGGACTAGCAGGAGGGCGAGACAATGAACAGTTCTTC.

As concerns this clonotype: One junction end does not reproduce the germline sequence, and a read error may be involved. This chain uses TRBV20-1 with TRBJ2-1, with 10 bases identical to TRBD2. The CDR3 is 18 amino acids. Looked up from germline, CDR1 is DFQATT and CDR2 is SNEGSKA (reference sequence). The CDR3 DNA sequence: TGCTGTGCTAGAGACCTCCGCGGACTAGCGGCTTCCTACAATGAGCAGTTCTTC. Translating gives CCARDLRGLAASYNEQFF.

About this clonotype itself: This sequence may be a read error, since a much larger clone differs from it by one base. J is TRBJ2-6 and V is TRBV28; D is unresolved. The CDR3 is 14 amino acids. Germline CDR1 reads MDHEN; CDR2 reads SYDVKM. Trimming pared 6 bases from V and 0 bases from J, leaving 6 bases between. CDR3 nucleotide sequence: TGTGCCAGCAGCCGGAGCTCTGGGGCCAACGTCCTGACTTTC. Translation: CASSRSSGANVLTF.

Details on this clonotype: This sequence may be a read error, since a much larger clone differs from it by one base. This chain's CDR3 is CSAGQGVETLYF. The CDR3 bases are TGCAGCGCGGGACAGGGGGTAGAGACCCTGTACTTC. J is TRBJ2-5 and V is TRBV29-1; 11 positions agree with TRBD1. Germline V gives CDR1 SQVTM, CDR2 ANQGSEA. The CDR3 is made up of 12 amino acids.

This clonotype was found many times. The chain links TRBV5-5 to TRBJ2-5, with D unresolved. Germline V lookup: CDR1 SGHKS, CDR2 YYEKEE (reference sequence). This CDR3 comprises 14 residues. Deletions cut 3 bases from V and 1 base from J, with 10 bases between. The CDR3 is CASSSTAFQETQYF. For the CDR3, the DNA is TGTGCCAGCAGCTCTACAGCGTTCCAAGAGACCCAGTACTTC. The whole variable domain, filled in from reference TRBV5-5 and TRBJ2-5, reads DAGVTQSPTHLIKTRGQQVTLRCSPISGHKSVSWYQQVLGQGPQFIFQYYEKEERGRGNFPDRFSARQFPNYSSELNVNALLLGDSALYLCASSSTAFQETQYFGPGTRLLVL.

This clonotype has at least ten counts. The chain carries TRBV7-3 and TRBJ2-1; perhaps TRBD1 as D (5 bases). Deletions cut 4 bases from V and 2 bases from J, with 15 bases between. From germline, CDR1 is SGHTA and CDR2 FQGTGA. This CDR3 has 16 amino acids. This CDR3 is CASSSSTANTYNEQFF. The CDR3 DNA is TGTGCCAGCAGCTCGTCGACAGCCAACACCTACAATGAGCAGTTCTTC.

This clonotype was seen at least ten times. The CDR3 reads CASSKGPAPYNEQFF. The CDR3 DNA reads as TGTGCCAGCAGCAAGGGACCCGCCCCATACAATGAGCAGTTCTTC. The chain employs TRBV21-1 and TRBJ2-1; no DNA check was done on the table's D call, TRBD1. TRBV21-1 is a recognized pseudogene. This CDR3 comprises 15 residues.

This clonotype was counted ten times or more. The chain carries TRBV28 and TRBJ2-7, with 9 nucleotides matching TRBD1. This CDR3 is 16 amino acids long. Germline assignment: CDR1 MDHEN and CDR2 SYDVKM. After removal of 4 bases from V and 0 bases from J, the junction contained 7 bases not matched to a gene. The CDR3 region has the DNA TGTGCCAGCAGTTCCCGGACAGGGGCTCTCTCCTACGAGCAGTACTTC. This gives the protein CASSSRTGALSYEQYF.